A single sample is the source of the 15 T cell receptor beta chains below, sequenced in a study of identical twins. MiXCR, run by TCRdb on the 5' RACE reads, gives a single entry per CDR3 protein. The sample contains some 1,600,000 distinct CDR3 sequences, around 33% of which appear only once. The sample was cord blood. These receptors all come from a newborn girl in good health.

This chain links TRBV11-2 with TRBJ1-1; D is perhaps TRBD1 (6 bases). The CDR3 has 16 residues. CDR1 and CDR2 (germline): SGHAT, FQNNGV. Deletions cut 8 bases from V and 1 base from J, with 20 bases between. The CDR3: CASRPGRGAPNTEAFF. CDR3 DNA: TGTGCCAGCCGACCAGGTCGGGGGGCGCCGAACACTGAAGCTTTCTTT.

The chain has TRBV6-6 and TRBJ1-1, with TRBD1 as a possible D gene (5 bases). CDR3 length: 14 amino acids. V lost 7 bases and J 4 bases, leaving 16 bases between the germline ends. From germline, CDR1 is MNHNY and CDR2 SVGAGI (reference sequence). The CDR3 region is CASILGGDVTEAFF. The CDR3, as DNA: TGTGCCAGCATCCTCGGGGGGGATGTCACTGAAGCTTTCTTT.

This clonotype was detected only a few times. DNA for the CDR3: TGCAGTGCTAGTCTGGGACGCCTCTCCTACGAGCAGTACTTC. The encoded protein is CSASLGRLSYEQYF. The rearrangement joins TRBV20-1 to TRBJ2-7; D may be TRBD1 or TRBD2 (5 bases each). The CDR3 consists of 14 residues. Trimming removed 3 bases from V and 0 bases from J, with 12 bases in between. Germline loops: CDR1 DFQATT, CDR2 SNEGSKA (reference sequence).

V usage is TRBV7-9 and J usage is TRBJ2-1; TRBD2 matches 7 bases. The CDR3 totals 12 residues. Per germline, CDR1 SEHNR and CDR2 FQNEAQ (reference sequence). V gave up 5 bases and J gave up 7 bases; unmatched junction bases: 2. CDR3 sequence: CASSVLANEQFF. In DNA form, the CDR3 reads TGTGCCAGCAGCGTACTAGCGAATGAGCAGTTCTTC.

This clonotype has at least ten counts. The chain couples TRBV28 to TRBJ2-3; TRBD2 agrees at 7 bases. J gave up 0 bases and V 4 bases, and 4 bases lay outside the gene matches. From germline, CDR1 is MDHEN and CDR2 SYDVKM. The CDR3 loop spans 15 amino acids. The CDR3 DNA reads TGTGCCAGCAGTTATAGCGGGCCGAGCACAGATACGCAGTATTTT. It is translated as CASSYSGPSTDTQYF.

Concerning this clonotype itself: One junction end does not reproduce the germline sequence, and a read error may be involved. The V and J genes are TRBV28 and TRBJ2-4; D possibly corresponds to TRBD2 (6 bases). The CDR3 extends over 15 amino acids. CDR1 and CDR2 (germline): MDHEN, SYDVKM. CDR3 nucleotide sequence: TGTGCCGGCAGTTTAGGAGGGGTCGAGGGTTACATTCAGTACTTC. As protein: CAGSLGGVEGYIQYF.

This clonotype was observed a few times. V gene TRBV28 combines with J gene TRBJ2-1, with 7 bases that match TRBD1. V was pared by 6 bases and J by 2 bases, with 10 bases of the junction left unmatched. Germline lookup yields CDR1 MDHEN and CDR2 SYDVKM. The CDR3 loop spans 16 amino acids. For the CDR3, the DNA is TGTGCCAGCAGCTCTACCGGGACAGTACCCTACAATGAGCAGTTCTTC. This encodes CASSSTGTVPYNEQFF.

This clonotype was seen just once. A junction end diverges from the germline sequence, so it may reflect a read error. The V and J genes are TRBV6-1 and TRBJ2-3; D might be TRBD2 (5 bases). The CDR3 sequence is 12 residues long. Germline V gives CDR1 MNHNS, CDR2 SASEGT. The CDR3 region has the DNA TGTGTCAGCGCGGGCAGCACAGATACGCGGTATTTT. Encoded protein: CVSAGSTDTRYF.

V usage is TRBV12-3 or TRBV12-4 and J usage is TRBJ1-2, with 8 bases fitting TRBD1. The CDR3 totals 13 residues. The V and J ends lost 6 bases and 8 bases, in that order; junction bases with no gene match: 8. CDR3 bases: TGTGCCAGCAGCCTTAGACAGGGGAAAGGCTACACCTTC. Its translation is CASSLRQGKGYTF.

The rearrangement links TRBV7-2 to TRBJ1-3; D might be TRBD1 (5 bases). Germline loops: CDR1 SGHTA, CDR2 FQGNSA. Trimming pared 5 bases from V and 3 bases from J, leaving 17 bases between. This CDR3 has 16 amino acids. The DNA of the CDR3 is TGTGCCAGCAGCGATTCAGGGTTCGCGGGTGGAAACACCATATATTTT. This sequence encodes CASSDSGFAGGNTIYF.

This sequence joins TRBV18 and TRBJ2-7; 8 positions match TRBD1. The germline gives CDR1 KGHSH, CDR2 LQKENI. V was clipped by 2 bases and J by 3 bases; unmatched bases: 9. This CDR3 is 16 amino acids long. In nucleotides, the CDR3 is TGTGCCAGCTCACCAGGGAACGACAGGGGATACTACGAGCAGTACTTC. Amino acids: CASSPGNDRGYYEQYF.

The V call is TRBV3-1, the J call TRBJ2-7, with D possibly TRBD2 on 6 matching bases. CDR1 and CDR2 (germline): LGHDT, YNNKEL (reference sequence). The CDR3 runs to 14 residues. The V gene lost 4 bases and the J gene lost 2 bases, with 12 bases spanning the gap. The CDR3 sequence is CASSPAGLPYEQYF. Written as DNA, the CDR3 is TGTGCCAGCAGCCCCGCGGGACTCCCCTACGAGCAGTACTTC.

This clonotype has just one count. At one of its ends the junction is not consistent with the germline gene, which may arise from a read error. The rearrangement joins TRBV4-1 to TRBJ2-1, with 15 bases aligning to TRBD2. Germline-derived CDR1 and CDR2 are MGHRA and YSYEKL. The CDR3 spans 19 residues. CDR3 amino acids: CASSHPGLAGGPIYNERFF. DNA for the CDR3: TGCGCCAGCAGCCATCCAGGACTAGCGGGGGGGCCGATCTACAATGAGCGGTTCTTC.

A word on this clonotype: A much larger clone lies one base from this, so it may be a read error. The chain uses TRBV20-1 and TRBJ2-3; D ambiguous. Trimming stripped 3 bases from V and 0 bases from J, with 4 bases between. Germline CDR1 reads DFQATT; CDR2 reads SNEGSKA (reference sequence). The CDR3 sequence is 12 residues long. CDR3 residues: CSASLSTDTQYF. CDR3 DNA: TGCAGTGCTAGTCTTAGCACAGATACGCAGTATTTT.

This chain links TRBV27 with TRBJ1-2; TRBD1 matches 7 bases. The CDR3 extends over 13 amino acids. Germline-derived CDR1 and CDR2 are MNHEY and SMNVEV (reference sequence). After removal of 6 bases from V and 6 bases from J, the junction contained 7 bases not matched to a gene. The CDR3 region has the DNA TGTGCCAGCAGATACGGGACAGATCATGGCTACACCTTC. It yields the protein CASRYGTDHGYTF.